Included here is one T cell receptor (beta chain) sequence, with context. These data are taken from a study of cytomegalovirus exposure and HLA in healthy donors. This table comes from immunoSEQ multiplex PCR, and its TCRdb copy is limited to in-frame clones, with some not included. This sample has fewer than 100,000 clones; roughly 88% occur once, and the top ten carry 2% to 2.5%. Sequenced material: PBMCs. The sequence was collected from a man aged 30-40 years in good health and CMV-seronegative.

The CDR3 DNA reads TGTGCCAGTAGTACCCGACATGGGCTTAACTATGGCTACACCTTC. This sequence encodes CASSTRHGLNYGYTF. The rearrangement uses TRBV19 and TRBJ1-2; no clear D gene. In germline, CDR1 is LNHDA, CDR2 SQIVND (reference sequence). Between the trimmed V and J ends, which lost 4 bases and 1 base, there was a span of 13 bases. The CDR3 loop spans 15 amino acids.